These T cell receptor beta chains were read from a single sample in a study of CD4+ T cells in melanoma. Method: immunoSEQ multiplex PCR; TCRdb's copy keeps in-frame clones and lacks some. The data contain about 140,000 clones, 80% to 95% of them seen just once; the ten biggest clones take up about 1.5%. The receptors were sampled from a human donor with melanoma. The CDR3 runs from the conserved cysteine through the conserved F or W. The D gene is left open where the match is weak. Part of the rows lack a size; the others show once, few, many or a class for expanded clones.

size,D,J,V,CDR3,DNA
NA,NA,TRBJ1-6,TRBV29-1,CSVGPDPGSPLHF,TGCAGCGTTGGCCCCGACCCGGGTTCACCCCTCCACTTT
NA,TRBD1,TRBJ1-2,TRBV6-5,CASSYSRDRAYTF,TGTGCCAGCAGTTACTCTCGGGACAGGGCGTACACCTTC
NA,NA,TRBJ2-7,TRBV10-3,CASMGAEYEQYF,TGTGCCTCGATGGGGGCCGAGTACGAGCAGTACTTC
few,TRBD1,TRBJ1-1,TRBV7-6,CASSLNRQGAELAFF,TGTGCCAGCAGCCTGAATAGACAGGGAGCGGAATTGGCTTTCTTT
NA,NA,TRBJ2-5,TRBV5-1,CASSFSVGETQYF,TGCGCCAGCAGCTTCAGCGTGGGAGAGACCCAGTACTTC
NA,NA,TRBJ1-1,TRBV7-8,CASSYTRVNTEAFF,TGTGCCAGCAGCTACACCAGGGTGAACACTGAAGCTTTCTTT
NA,NA,TRBJ2-3,TRBV7-9,CASSPGGRGTDTQYF,TGTGCCAGCAGCCCCGGGGGGCGCGGCACAGATACGCAGTATTTT
NA,NA,TRBJ1-6,TRBV30,CAWSGHLNSPLHF,TGTGCCTGGAGTGGACATCTTAACTCACCCCTCCACTTT
NA,NA,TRBJ1-1,TRBV6-6,CASRDRTSNTEAFF,TGTGCCAGCCGAGACAGGACGTCAAACACTGAAGCTTTCTTT
NA,NA,TRBJ2-5,TRBV29-1,CSVVGQETQYF,TGCAGCGTTGTTGGGCAAGAGACCCAGTACTTC